Listed here are 27 T cell receptor beta chains from one sample, sequenced in a study of blood T cell repertoires in COVID-19. The data were produced by immunoSEQ multiplex PCR, yet TCRdb's version contains in-frame clones alone and is incomplete. The table shows fewer than 250,000 clones, with 70% to 90% occurring only once. Sequencing was carried out using peripheral blood. These receptors were obtained from a man between 45 and 60 years old with acute or convalescent COVID-19.

The chain recombines TRBV5-1 with TRBJ2-3; 15 bases agree with TRBD2. The CDR3 sequence is 17 residues long. The V and J ends lost 4 bases and 5 bases, in that order; junction bases with no gene match: 8. Per germline, CDR1 SGHRS and CDR2 YFSETQ. The CDR3 is CASSPWTSGGAGDTQYF. In DNA form, the CDR3 reads TGCGCCAGCAGCCCCTGGACTAGCGGGGGGGCTGGAGATACGCAGTATTTT. Using reference TRBV5-1 and TRBJ2-3 for the parts outside the CDR3, the full variable domain is KAGVTQTPRYLIKTRGQQVTLSCSPISGHRSVSWYQQTPGQGLQFLFEYFSETQRNKGNFPGRFSGRQFSNSRSEMNVSTLELGDSALYLCASSPWTSGGAGDTQYFGPGTRLTVL.

V and J are TRBV6-6 and TRBJ2-7; maybe TRBD2 (5 bases). V lost 2 bases and J lost 2, with 10 bases in between. The CDR3 is 14 amino acids. The germline gives CDR1 MNHNY, CDR2 SVGAGI (reference sequence). The CDR3 DNA sequence: TGTGCCAGCAGTTACGCCAGCGGCGCCTACGAGCAGTACTTC. It translates to CASSYASGAYEQYF.

The chain links TRBV24-1 to TRBJ2-1, with 12 bases identical to TRBD1. The CDR3 extends over 14 amino acids. From germline, CDR1 is KGHDR and CDR2 SFDVKD. The V and J ends lost 9 bases and 9 bases, in that order; junction bases with no gene match: 8. The CDR3 region is CATGTGGELSEQFF. CDR3 nucleotides: TGTGCCACCGGGACAGGGGGCGAATTGAGTGAGCAGTTCTTC.

This chain uses TRBV29-1 with TRBJ1-1; D possibly corresponds to TRBD1 (5 bases). V gave up 5 bases and J gave up 1 base, with 17 bases separating them. The CDR3 consists of 15 residues. Germline V gene lookup returns CDR1 SQVTM and CDR2 ANQGSEA. The CDR3 bases are TGCAGCGTTTCCCGGGGCCCGGGGGAGAACACTGAAGCTTTCTTT. This encodes CSVSRGPGENTEAFF.

The CDR3 DNA follows: TGTGCCAGCAGCTTGGGGCAGGGGGAAAATGAAAAACTGTTTTTT. This codes for CASSLGQGENEKLFF. V and J are TRBV5-5 and TRBJ1-4, with TRBD1 matching over 7 bases. The CDR3 is made up of 15 amino acids. The germline CDR1 and CDR2 sequences are SGHKS and YYEKEE (reference sequence). Unmatched junction bases numbered 4, after V lost 0 bases and J lost 5 bases.

This chain uses TRBV6-4 with TRBJ1-5, with a tentative D call TRBD1 (6 bases). The germline CDR1 and CDR2 sequences are MRHNA and SNTAGT. Trimming pared 5 bases from V and 5 bases from J, leaving 10 bases between. The CDR3 consists of 13 residues. CDR3 residues: CASSPGADQPQHF. As DNA, the CDR3 is TGTGCCAGCAGTCCAGGGGCCGATCAGCCCCAGCATTTT.

The rearrangement links TRBV14 to TRBJ1-4; TRBD1 might be the D (6 bases). From germline, CDR1 is SGHDN and CDR2 FVKESK. V gave up 2 bases and J gave up 5 bases, with 15 bases separating them. The CDR3 loop spans 16 amino acids. CDR3 in DNA: TGTGCCAGCAGCCAAAGGCAGGGGAAATTCAATGAAAAACTGTTTTTT. Protein product: CASSQRQGKFNEKLFF.

The rearrangement uses TRBV9 and TRBJ2-1; D perhaps matches TRBD2 (7 bases). Germline V gene lookup returns CDR1 SGDLS and CDR2 YYNGEE. The CDR3 runs to 17 residues. Between the trimmed V and J ends, which lost 5 bases and 0 bases, there was a span of 18 bases. DNA of the CDR3: TGTGCCAGCAGTCTCACGGGGGGCCTCAGCTCCTACAATGAGCAGTTCTTC. Amino acid sequence: CASSLTGGLSSYNEQFF.

The J gene is TRBJ1-2, the V gene TRBV24-1; the match to TRBD1 covers 12 bases. CDR1 is KGHDR and CDR2 is SFDVKD in the germline V gene. The V gene end was trimmed by 3 bases and the J gene end by 8 bases; junction bases not matched to a gene: 3. This CDR3 has 14 amino acids. In nucleotides, the CDR3 is TGTGCCACCAGTGATCCGGGACAGGGGGCGGGCTACACCTTC. The encoded protein is CATSDPGQGAGYTF.

This clone was seen more than once but under ten times. The CDR3 is CASSGTGQGYTF. In DNA, the CDR3 is TGCGCCAGCAGCGGGACAGGTCAAGGCTACACCTTC. The chain joins TRBV5-1 to TRBJ1-2; 8 bases match TRBD1. This CDR3 region has 12 residues. Germline CDR1 is SGHRS and CDR2 is YFSETQ. The V and J ends lost 4 bases and 8 bases, in that order; junction bases with no gene match: 4.

The chain uses TRBV7-9 and TRBJ1-4, with D possibly TRBD1 on 5 matching bases. Between the trimmed V and J ends, which lost 5 bases and 3 bases, there was a span of 10 bases. CDR3 length equals 14 residues. CDR1 is SEHNR, CDR2 FQNEAQ, per germline (reference sequence). CDR3 coding DNA: TGTGCCAGCAGCGAGGACAACTCTAATGAAAAACTGTTTTTT. It translates to CASSEDNSNEKLFF.

This chain joins TRBV9 and TRBJ1-6; no firm D call. Germline CDR1 SGDLS, CDR2 YYNGEE. The CDR3 consists of 14 residues. V lost 4 bases and J lost 7, with 12 bases in between. CDR3 residues: CASSYREVNSPLHF. CDR3 bases: TGTGCCAGCAGCTACAGAGAAGTAAATTCACCCCTCCACTTT.

The gene calls are TRBV11-1 and TRBJ2-1; D call uncertain. Looked up from germline, CDR1 is SGHAT and CDR2 is FQDESV (reference sequence). V lost 1 base and J 3 bases, leaving 7 bases between the germline ends. The CDR3 is made up of 14 amino acids. CDR3 in amino acids: CASSLETVYNEQFF. The CDR3 nucleotides read TGTGCCAGCAGCTTAGAAACGGTCTACAATGAGCAGTTCTTC. The entire variable domain, with the rest obtained from reference TRBV11-1 and TRBJ2-1, is as follows: EAEVAQSPRYKITEKSQAVAFWCDPISGHATLYWYRQILGQGPELLVQFQDESVVDDSQLPKDRFSAERLKGVDSTLKIQPAELGDSAMYLCASSLETVYNEQFFGPGTRLTVL.

This chain uses TRBV10-3 with TRBJ1-1; TRBD1 matches at 7 bases. The ends lost 7 bases at V and 0 bases at J; junction bases unmatched: 11. The CDR3 runs to 16 residues. Germline CDR1 is ENHRY and CDR2 is SYGVKD. CDR3 sequence (DNA): TGTGCCATCACCAGGACAGGTGGGGGGATGAACACTGAAGCTTTCTTT. This encodes CAITRTGGGMNTEAFF.

This chain's CDR3 is CASTPSGANVLTF. The CDR3 DNA reads TGTGCCAGCACTCCCTCTGGGGCCAACGTCCTGACTTTC. The rearrangement uses TRBV6-5 and TRBJ2-6; D call uncertain. The CDR3 loop spans 13 amino acids. Germline CDR1 reads MNHEY; CDR2 reads SVGAGI. Trimming cost V 7 bases and J 0 bases, with 4 bases left between them.

V usage is TRBV11-3 and J usage is TRBJ2-1; possible D gene TRBD1, 5 bases. The CDR3 has 15 amino acids. V lost 0 bases to trimming and J lost 5 bases, with 11 bases between them. CDR1 and CDR2 (germline): SGHNT, YENEEA. For the CDR3, the DNA is TGTGCCAGCAGCTTAGATGGCGGACAAAACAATGAGCAGTTCTTC. Amino acids: CASSLDGGQNNEQFF.

The V and J genes are TRBV6-5 and TRBJ2-1; D gene uncertain. V was clipped by 2 bases and J by 7 bases, with 15 bases between them. This CDR3 is built from 15 residues. Germline-derived CDR1 and CDR2 are MNHEY and SVGAGI. The DNA for the CDR3 is TGTGCCAGCAGTTACGCCTATACCCCCATGAATGAGCAGTTCTTC. This sequence encodes CASSYAYTPMNEQFF.

This chain joins TRBV11-3 and TRBJ1-4, with D perhaps matching TRBD1 (5 bases). Trimming took 8 bases from V and 5 from J, leaving 12 bases between them. Germline CDR1 reads SGHNT; CDR2 reads YENEEA. CDR3 length: 13 residues. CDR3 sequence (DNA): TGTGCCAGCGGAGGACGGGGGAATGAAAAACTGTTTTTT. This gives the protein CASGGRGNEKLFF.

This chain joins TRBV4-1 and TRBJ1-2; 12 nucleotides match TRBD1. With V trimmed by 6 bases and J by 0 bases, 17 bases remained unmatched. The CDR3 spans 20 residues. Germline assignment: CDR1 MGHRA and CDR2 YSYEKL. The CDR3 loop is CASSRRPPGQGARANYGYTF. CDR3 coding DNA: TGCGCCAGCAGTCGCAGACCCCCGGGACAGGGGGCTCGAGCTAACTATGGCTACACCTTC.

V usage is TRBV5-6 and J usage is TRBJ1-3, with 8 bases identical to TRBD1. Germline trimming cut 4 bases from V and 2 bases from J; bases unmatched to any gene: 5. The CDR3 covers 15 residues. Germline V CDR1 and CDR2: SGHDT, YYEEEE. The CDR3 DNA is TGTGCCAGCAGCCTATCGGACAGGGCTGGAAACACCATATATTTT. It translates to CASSLSDRAGNTIYF. The entire variable domain, with the rest obtained from reference TRBV5-6 and TRBJ1-3, is as follows: DAGVTQSPTHLIKTRGQQVTLRCSPKSGHDTVSWYQQALGQGPQFIFQYYEEEERQRGNFPDRFSGHQFPNYSSELNVNALLLGDSALYLCASSLSDRAGNTIYFGEGSWLTVV.

The chain's CDR3 is CSVYRGLTEAFF. The CDR3 region has the DNA TGCAGCGTGTACAGGGGGTTGACTGAAGCTTTCTTT. This chain uses TRBV29-1 with TRBJ1-1; the match to TRBD1 covers 8 bases. This CDR3 comprises 12 residues. The ends lost 6 bases at V and 5 bases at J; junction bases unmatched: 5. Germline V gives CDR1 SQVTM, CDR2 ANQGSEA.

The chain recombines TRBV30 with TRBJ1-6; D remains unclear. The germline V gene has CDR1 GTSNPN and CDR2 SVGIG (reference sequence). V lost 0 bases to trimming and J lost 11 bases, with 14 bases between them. The CDR3 loop spans 14 amino acids. Written as DNA, the CDR3 is TGTGCCTGGAGTGTAGCGGGTCCTAGGACACCCCTCCACTTT. Its translation: CAWSVAGPRTPLHF.

This clone was found once. Here the CDR3 DNA reads TGTGCCAGCAGCGTAGGTCTCCGCCAGGGCACTGAAGCTTTCTTT. Translation: CASSVGLRQGTEAFF. This chain uses TRBV9 with TRBJ1-1; the D gene is possibly TRBD1 (5 bases). The V end lost 0 bases, the J end lost 4 bases, and 13 bases lay between the germline ends. Germline V lookup: CDR1 SGDLS, CDR2 YYNGEE. There are 15 residues in the CDR3.

The rearrangement joins TRBV6-2 or TRBV6-3 to TRBJ2-5, with TRBD1 matching over 8 bases. V was clipped by 2 bases and J by 4 bases; unmatched bases: 9. The CDR3 spans 16 residues. Germline V gene sequence: CDR1 MNHEY, CDR2 SVGEGT. This CDR3 is CASSYAGGRGIETQYF. DNA of the CDR3: TGTGCCAGCAGTTACGCAGGGGGCCGCGGAATAGAGACCCAGTACTTC.

This clone was picked up a small number of times. V usage is TRBV2 and J usage is TRBJ2-1, with 11 bases matching TRBD2. Germline CDR1 and CDR2: SNHLY and FYNNEI. The length of the CDR3 is 15 residues. Germline trimming cut 6 bases from V and 1 base from J; bases unmatched to any gene: 2. This CDR3 is CASSVAGGSYNEQFF. The CDR3, as DNA: TGTGCCAGCAGCGTAGCGGGGGGGTCCTACAATGAGCAGTTCTTC.

This chain joins TRBV27 and TRBJ2-7; D unresolved. V gave up 5 bases and J gave up 7 bases, with 15 bases separating them. The germline V gene has CDR1 MNHEY and CDR2 SMNVEV (reference sequence). The CDR3 runs 13 residues. The CDR3 loop reads CASSPDFAVEQYF. The CDR3 DNA reads TGTGCCAGCAGTCCCGACTTCGCCGTAGAGCAGTACTTC.

This clone was detected once. V gene TRBV5-6 combines with J gene TRBJ2-7, with a possible D match to TRBD1 (5 bases). CDR1 and CDR2 from the germline V gene are SGHDT and YYEEEE. This CDR3 comprises 13 residues. Trimming took 4 bases from V and 4 from J, leaving 12 bases between them. CDR3 protein: CASSQGDRYEQYF. CDR3 nucleotides: TGTGCCAGCAGCCAAGGAGACAGATACGAGCAGTACTTC.